The clone carrying this T cell receptor (beta chain) was counted only a few times. The data were taken from a study of tumor-infiltrating lymphocytes in primary liver carcinoma. Germline V lookup: CDR1 MNHEY, CDR2 SVGEGT. The CDR3 covers 14 residues. V dropped 2 bases and J dropped 6; count of bases not matched to a gene: 6. Alongside blood RNA obtained from unsorted whole blood, germline DNA was also extracted. From roughly 470 ng total RNA, TCR beta cDNA was generated with a primer in the constant region. It was through three nested multiplex PCR rounds of slightly modified ARM-PCR that TCR beta libraries arose. In the first two PCR rounds, TRBV1-TRBV30 forward primers were paired with a C-beta reverse primer, and each round lasted roughly 9 cycles. One entry per CDR3 protein results from TCRdb running MiXCR on the multiplex PCR reads. The table includes around 210,000 distinct CDR3 sequences, 65% detected once.

This clonotype was sampled from a woman aged 55-70 years with primary liver carcinoma and hepatitis B virus infection. The sequencing input was peripheral blood. The chain couples TRBV6-2 or TRBV6-3 to TRBJ1-1, with 7 bases lining up with TRBD1. The CDR3 loop is CASSYTGARPEAFF. The CDR3 DNA follows: TGTGCCAGCAGTTACACAGGGGCGCGCCCTGAAGCTTTCTTT.